This T cell receptor (beta chain) appears in the sequencing data of a study of T cell repertoires in cytomegalovirus infection (dated by TCRdb to 2018 to 2020). Looking at the study overall: Peptide stimulations targeted recently identified HLA-C-restricted CMV epitopes, whose presentation resists viral immunomodulation, together with well-studied HLA-B-restricted epitopes. Donor HLA type was relevant to the analysis, as public TCR beta signatures indicated carriage of CMV infection together with the matching HLA type.

This clonotype has ten or more counts. Its antigen is not yet known. Qualities for individual bases were not recorded, and no much larger clone is one base off. The junction shows trimming of 5 bases on V and 5 bases on J, plus 21 bases between the germline ends. The CDR3, from cysteine to phenylalanine, totals 16 residues. Solely the CDR3 DNA is kept, with 48 bases framed from the first base. TCRdb names Illumina HiSeq 1500 as the instrument used. The public sequencing data were trimmed at Q25 with fastp and processed into clonotypes with MiXCR by TCRdb, which kept only in-frame beta chains. Entries are consolidated by CDR3 protein sequence, retaining the most common genes and DNA. This sample is represented by 750,000 to 950,000 distinct CDR3 sequences; approximately 32% of them were singletons. Over 10% of the sample comes from the top ten. What the study reported, not specific to this receptor: In both this cohort and an independent cohort of some 380 donors, the cumulative frequency of public TCR beta family members distinguished carriers of CMV infection plus the relevant HLA type. In the ex vivo response, HLA-C-restricted CMV-specific TCR beta clonotypes were dominant, and in two of eight donors the single most frequent clonotype came from this HLA-C-restricted group.

The treatment or condition label of this sample denotes: in vitro stimulation with specific CMV peptide epitopes to enrich CMV-specific T cells. The sample in question was cultured CD8+ T cells from PBMCs, obtained from culture after CMV antigen stimulation. The sequence came from a human donor in good health (CMV status not recorded). Some clones in this sample may be carry-over from other donors' samples. The V and J genes are TRBV12-3 or TRBV12-4 and TRBJ1-2; the D region possibly corresponds to TRBD1 (6 bases align). The nucleotide sequence is given as TGTGCCAGCAGTCGTCTAGCCCTGCGGGGGGCTTATGGCTACACCTTC. This encodes CASSRLALRGAYGYTF.